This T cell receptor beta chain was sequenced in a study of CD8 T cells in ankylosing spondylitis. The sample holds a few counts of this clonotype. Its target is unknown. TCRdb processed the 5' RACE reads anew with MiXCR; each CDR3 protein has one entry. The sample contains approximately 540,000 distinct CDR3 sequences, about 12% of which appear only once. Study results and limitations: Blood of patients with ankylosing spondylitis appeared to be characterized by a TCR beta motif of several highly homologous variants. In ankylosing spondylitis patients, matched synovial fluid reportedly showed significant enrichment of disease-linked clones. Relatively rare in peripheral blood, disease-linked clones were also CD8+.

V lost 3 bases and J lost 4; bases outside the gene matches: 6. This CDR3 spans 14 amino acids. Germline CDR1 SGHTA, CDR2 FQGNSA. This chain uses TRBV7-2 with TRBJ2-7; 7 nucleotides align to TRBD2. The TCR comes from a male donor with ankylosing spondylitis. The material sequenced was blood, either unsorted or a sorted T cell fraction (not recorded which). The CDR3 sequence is CASSFENSGYEQYV. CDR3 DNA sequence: TGTGCCAGCAGCTTCGAGAATAGCGGGTACGAGCAGTACGTC.